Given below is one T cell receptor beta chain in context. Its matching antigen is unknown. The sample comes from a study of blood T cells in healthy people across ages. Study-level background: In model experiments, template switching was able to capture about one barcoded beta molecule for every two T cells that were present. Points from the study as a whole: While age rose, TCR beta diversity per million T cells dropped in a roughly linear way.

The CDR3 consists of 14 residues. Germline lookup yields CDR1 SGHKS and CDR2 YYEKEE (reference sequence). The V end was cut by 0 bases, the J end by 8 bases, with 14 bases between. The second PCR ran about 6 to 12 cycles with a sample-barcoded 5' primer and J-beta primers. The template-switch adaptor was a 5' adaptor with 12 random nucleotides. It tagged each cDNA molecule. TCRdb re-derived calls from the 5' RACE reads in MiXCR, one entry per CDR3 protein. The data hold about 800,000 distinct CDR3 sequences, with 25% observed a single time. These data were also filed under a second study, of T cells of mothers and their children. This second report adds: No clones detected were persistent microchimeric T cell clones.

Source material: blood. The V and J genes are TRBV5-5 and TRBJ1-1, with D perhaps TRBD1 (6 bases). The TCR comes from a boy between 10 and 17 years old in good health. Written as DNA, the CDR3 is TGTGCCAGCAGCTTGGAGGGGGTCGGTGTAGAAGCTTTCTTT. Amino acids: CASSLEGVGVEAFF.